These 27 T cell receptor beta chains were all obtained from the same sample, sequenced in a study of preoperative IRX-2 immunotherapy in early breast cancer. As for treatment: preoperative locoregional IRX-2 cytokine immunotherapy. The repertoire was sequenced with immunoSEQ multiplex PCR; TCRdb's copy has only in-frame clones and lacks some. Of approximately 100,000 clones in the sample, 70% to 90% were seen once. The input for sequencing was tumor tissue, taken after IRX-2 immunotherapy. The receptors were sampled from a human donor with breast cancer.

The CDR3: CASSFSGRAGSYNEQFF. In nucleotides, the CDR3 is TGTGCCAGCAGTTTTTCCGGGAGAGCGGGGTCCTACAATGAGCAGTTCTTC. The chain has TRBV28 and TRBJ2-1, with 7 nucleotides matching TRBD2. J lost 1 base, V lost 3 bases, and 9 bases had no gene match. Germline values: CDR1 MDHEN, CDR2 SYDVKM. The CDR3 loop spans 17 amino acids.

This clone qualifies as medium-sized. The rearrangement joins TRBV30 to TRBJ2-1; D not certain. The CDR3 spans 11 residues. In germline, CDR1 is GTSNPN, CDR2 SVGIG (reference sequence). V dropped 0 bases and J dropped 12 bases, with 9 bases sitting between them. The CDR3 nucleotides are TGTGCCTGGAGTGTACTTCGAACGCAGTTCTTC. Amino acid sequence: CAWSVLRTQFF. The variable domain in full, completed from reference TRBV30 and TRBJ2-1, reads SQTIHQWPATLVQPVGSPLSLECTVEGTSNPNLYWYRQAAGRGLQLLFYSVGIGQISSEVPQNLSASRPQDRQFILSSKKLLLSDSGFYLCAWSVLRTQFFGPGTRLTVL.

V and J are TRBV25-1 and TRBJ2-2, with D perhaps matching TRBD2 (5 bases). The V end lost 4 bases, the J end lost 5 bases, and 11 bases lay between the germline ends. This CDR3 is 14 amino acids long. The V gene's germline CDR1 is MGHDK and CDR2 SYGVNS. CDR3 bases: TGTGCCAGCAGTGGGGAGTCGGGAACCGGGGAGCTGTTTTTT. It specifies CASSGESGTGELFF.

This chain joins TRBV18 and TRBJ1-1; TRBD1 aligns across 7 bases. Germline loops: CDR1 KGHSH, CDR2 LQKENI. V shed 4 bases, J shed 5 bases, and the junction held 10 bases outside the gene matches. This CDR3 is 15 amino acids long. In DNA, the CDR3 is TGTGCCAGCTCACAAAAACAGGGGCGGTTTACTGAAGCTTTCTTT. Protein product: CASSQKQGRFTEAFF.

The genes are TRBV6-4 and TRBJ1-2; TRBD1 is a possible D gene (6 bases). V lost 5 bases and J 7 bases, leaving 23 bases between the germline ends. The CDR3 contains 16 residues. Germline lookup yields CDR1 MRHNA and CDR2 SNTAGT. This CDR3 is CASSLYFREGGFGYTF. The CDR3 DNA is TGTGCCAGCAGTTTATATTTTAGGGAGGGGGGCTTTGGCTACACCTTC.

About this clone itself: At one of its ends the junction is not consistent with the germline gene, which may arise from a read error. The rearrangement joins TRBV19 to TRBJ1-2; TRBD1 matches 9 bases. This CDR3 comprises 15 residues. Germline assignment: CDR1 LNHDA and CDR2 SQIVND (reference sequence). The CDR3: CASSIEGTGRYGYTF. The CDR3 region has the DNA TGTGCCAGTAGTATAGAGGGGACAGGGAGATATGGCTATACCTTC. Based on the CDR3 plus reference TRBV19 and TRBJ1-2, the full variable domain is DGGITQSPKYLFRKEGQNVTLSCEQNLNHDAMYWYRQDPGQGLRLIYYSQIVNDFQKGDIAEGYSVSREKKESFPLTVTSAQKNPTAFYLCASSIEGTGRYGYTFGSGTRLTVV.

The V and J genes are TRBV5-1 and TRBJ2-7, with 9 bases matching TRBD1. Germline CDR1 is SGHRS and CDR2 is YFSETQ. The V gene end was trimmed by 3 bases and the J gene end by 1 base; junction bases not matched to a gene: 11. The CDR3 length is 17 residues. The CDR3 here is CASSWFGTGTISYEQYF. CDR3 nucleotides: TGCGCCAGCAGCTGGTTTGGGACAGGGACCATATCCTACGAGCAGTACTTC.

This CDR3 is CASSRPGQGKDGYTF. The CDR3 region has the DNA TGTGCCAGCAGCCGGCCGGGACAGGGTAAAGATGGCTACACCTTC. The V and J genes are TRBV28 and TRBJ1-2; 9 bases match TRBD1. The CDR3 runs to 15 residues. CDR1 is MDHEN, CDR2 SYDVKM, per germline. V gave up 6 bases and J gave up 6 bases; unmatched junction bases: 11.

The rearrangement joins TRBV5-1 to TRBJ1-1; 7 bases line up with TRBD1. J was trimmed by 0 bases and V by 6 bases; bases with no gene match: 17. Looked up from germline, CDR1 is SGHRS and CDR2 is YFSETQ. The CDR3 has 18 amino acids. The CDR3 nucleotides are TGCGCCAGCACCCAGGGAGAGGAACAGGGGTGGGTGAACACTGAAGCTTTCTTT. This sequence encodes CASTQGEEQGWVNTEAFF.

The CDR3 bases are TGCGCCAGCAGCCCGACGATGGGAAGCGGGATAGGGGCCTACGAGCAGTACTTC. Translated, it gives CASSPTMGSGIGAYEQYF. The chain carries TRBV5-1 and TRBJ2-7; 7 bases are a match to TRBD2. The CDR3 sequence is 18 residues long. The trim removed 4 bases at V and 2 bases at J, leaving 18 bases unmatched. CDR1 SGHRS and CDR2 YFSETQ come from the germline V gene.

J is TRBJ1-5 and V is TRBV5-1; D possibly corresponds to TRBD1 (6 bases). V lost 5 bases and J lost 3, with 12 bases in between. Germline V lookup: CDR1 SGHRS, CDR2 YFSETQ. This CDR3 contains 14 residues. CDR3 region: CASSRDNLNQPQHF. Written as DNA, the CDR3 is TGCGCCAGCAGTCGGGACAACCTCAATCAGCCCCAGCATTTT.

This chain connects TRBV7-6 to TRBJ2-7, with D perhaps given as TRBD1 or TRBD2 (6 bases each). CDR3 length: 16 residues. From germline, CDR1 is SGHVS and CDR2 FNYEAQ. V lost 3 bases, J lost 5 bases, and 20 bases lay in between. In DNA, the CDR3 is TGTGCCAGCAGCTTTTTCGAGGCTTCGGGGGCCCACGAGCAGTACTTC. It yields the protein CASSFFEASGAHEQYF.

The chain recombines TRBV19 with TRBJ2-7; perhaps TRBD1 as D (6 bases). CDR1 and CDR2 from the germline V gene are LNHDA and SQIVND (reference sequence). Trimming took off 5 bases at V and 3 bases at J, with 11 bases between the two ends. The CDR3 consists of 13 residues. CDR3 bases: TGTGCCAGTAGTGCCCGGACAGACTACGAGCAGTACTTC. Protein: CASSARTDYEQYF.

The chain carries TRBV12-2 and TRBJ2-2; the table calls TRBD2, which could not be checked here. TRBV12-2 is described as a pseudogene. CDR3 length equals 14 residues. CDR3 coding DNA: TGTGCCAGTAAACTAGCGGGGAACACCGGGGAGCTGTTTTTT. It encodes CASKLAGNTGELFF.

The rearrangement uses TRBV11-3 and TRBJ1-1; no clear D gene. The CDR3 runs 14 residues. Trimming left V 2 bases short and J 3 bases short, with 10 bases between. Germline CDR1 is SGHNT and CDR2 is YENEEA. The CDR3 DNA is TGTGCCAGCAGCTTACGACCCGGACACACTGAAGCTTTCTTT. Translation gives CASSLRPGHTEAFF.

The chain carries TRBV6-8 and TRBJ1-6; a possible D gene is TRBD1 (6 bases). Trimming pared 6 bases from V and 0 bases from J, leaving 21 bases between. Germline V gene sequence: CDR1 MNHGY, CDR2 SAAAGT. The CDR3 contains 19 residues. CDR3 in amino acids: CASRYRGIERSSYNSPLHF. The CDR3 coding sequence is TGTGCCAGCAGATATAGGGGGATAGAAAGGAGCTCCTATAATTCACCCCTCCACTTT.

As DNA, the CDR3 is TGTGCCAGCAGCCCGGGGGCTTACGAGCAGTACTTC. It translates to CASSPGAYEQYF. The gene calls are TRBV28 and TRBJ2-7; the D gene could be TRBD1 or TRBD2 (6 bases each). Trimming stripped 6 bases from V and 4 bases from J, with 10 bases between. The germline CDR1 and CDR2 sequences are MDHEN and SYDVKM. This CDR3 is built from 12 residues.

V and J are TRBV7-1 and TRBJ1-2, with D unclear. TRBV7-1 is assigned to the ORF class and has an uncertain function. The CDR3 totals 15 residues. The ends were cut back, 6 bases at V and 4 bases at J, with 18 bases in the middle. The CDR3 region has the DNA TGTGCCAGCAGGCCCCGGACGGAGGGATTCTATGGCTACACCTTC. Translating gives CASRPRTEGFYGYTF.

The V gene is TRBV7-6, the J gene TRBJ1-6; tentative D call: TRBD1 (5 bases). Germline V lookup: CDR1 SGHVS, CDR2 FNYEAQ. This CDR3 region has 15 residues. Trimming took 2 bases from V and 8 from J, leaving 13 bases between them. The CDR3 loop is CASSLRGGDHSPLHF. In DNA, the CDR3 is TGTGCCAGCAGCTTAAGGGGCGGGGATCATTCACCCCTCCACTTT. The full variable domain, its missing parts supplied by reference TRBV7-6 and TRBJ1-6, is GAGVSQSPRYKVTKRGQDVALRCDPISGHVSLYWYRQALGQGPEFLTYFNYEAQQDKSGLPNDRFSAERPEGSISTLTIQRTEQRDSAMYRCASSLRGGDHSPLHFGNGTRLTVT.

The chain employs TRBV5-1 and TRBJ2-2; D is perhaps TRBD1 or TRBD2 (5 bases each). The CDR3 spans 15 residues. Trimming cost V 1 base and J 1 base, with 8 bases left between them. Per germline, CDR1 SGHRS and CDR2 YFSETQ. CDR3 residues: CASSLLGENTGELFF. For the CDR3, the DNA is TGCGCCAGCAGCTTGTTGGGGGAGAACACCGGGGAGCTGTTTTTT.

V is TRBV28 and J is TRBJ1-4, with a weak D call TRBD1 (6 bases). The CDR3 sequence is 14 residues long. V gave up 3 bases and J gave up 3 bases, with 8 bases separating them. In germline, CDR1 is MDHEN, CDR2 SYDVKM. For the CDR3, the DNA is TGTGCCAGCAGTTTCGGGGGGCCTAATGAAAAACTGTTTTTT. This translates into CASSFGGPNEKLFF. Filled out from reference TRBV28 and TRBJ1-4, the complete variable domain reads DVKVTQSSRYLVKRTGEKVFLECVQDMDHENMFWYRQDPGLGLRLIYFSYDVKMKEKGDIPEGYSVSREKKERFSLILESASTNQTSMYLCASSFGGPNEKLFFGSGTQLSVL.

A single count supports this clone. This chain uses TRBV6-8 with TRBJ2-1; TRBD1 might be the D (6 bases). This CDR3 region has 14 residues. The V end was cut by 5 bases, the J end by 7 bases, with 15 bases between. Germline CDR1 is MNHGY and CDR2 is SAAAGT. In nucleotides, the CDR3 is TGTGCCAGCAGTCGGGCCCTAGACAGGAATGAGCAGTTCTTC. Protein sequence: CASSRALDRNEQFF.

In regard to this clone: With the read ending 1 residue before the CDR3 end, the germline J gene is used to fill in that end. The chain carries TRBV6-1 and TRBJ1-1, with D hard to call. Germline V lookup: CDR1 MNHNS, CDR2 SASEGT. The CDR3 has 16 amino acids. V lost 1 base to trimming and J lost 4 bases, with 16 bases between them. CDR3 loop: CASSEGIVAWVTEAFF. The sequenced CDR3 bases are TGTGCCAGCAGTGAAGGGATAGTTGCTTGGGTCACTGAAGCTTTC.

By sample share, this clone is medium-sized. The rearrangement joins TRBV11-3 to TRBJ1-3; the match to TRBD1 covers 8 bases. This CDR3 comprises 14 residues. Germline assignment: CDR1 SGHNT and CDR2 YENEEA. The ends lost 5 bases at V and 2 bases at J; junction bases unmatched: 2. In DNA form, the CDR3 reads TGTGCCAGCAGCCGACAGGGGACTGGAAACACCATATATTTT. Its translation: CASSRQGTGNTIYF. The entire variable domain, with the rest obtained from reference TRBV11-3 and TRBJ1-3, is as follows: EAGVVQSPRYKIIEKKQPVAFWCNPISGHNTLYWYLQNLGQGPELLIRYENEEAVDDSQLPKDRFSAERLKGVDSTLKIQPAELGDSAVYLCASSRQGTGNTIYFGEGSWLTVV.

The chain recombines TRBV5-1 with TRBJ2-1; TRBD2 aligns across 7 bases. The CDR3 covers 16 residues. Trimming took 5 bases from V and 4 from J; bases not matched to a gene: 12. Germline loops: CDR1 SGHRS, CDR2 YFSETQ. The CDR3 sequence is CASRLSSGVHYNEQFF. The CDR3 DNA follows: TGCGCCAGCAGACTGTCTAGCGGCGTCCATTACAATGAGCAGTTCTTC.

This clone is a singleton in its sample. This chain connects TRBV28 to TRBJ1-5, with D perhaps matching TRBD1 (5 bases). The CDR3 totals 13 residues. Germline loops: CDR1 MDHEN, CDR2 SYDVKM. The germline V and J ends were trimmed by 6 bases and 7 bases, with 13 bases remaining between them. The CDR3 spells CASRQEGRQPQHF. In DNA, the CDR3 is TGTGCCAGCAGACAGGAAGGGCGGCAGCCCCAGCATTTT. The whole variable domain, remainder taken from reference TRBV28 and TRBJ1-5, is DVKVTQSSRYLVKRTGEKVFLECVQDMDHENMFWYRQDPGLGLRLIYFSYDVKMKEKGDIPEGYSVSREKKERFSLILESASTNQTSMYLCASRQEGRQPQHFGDGTRLSIL.

The chain joins TRBV6-7 to TRBJ1-2; D remains ambiguous. TRBV6-7 is flagged as an ORF with uncertain function. This CDR3 is built from 11 residues. V lost 5 bases and J lost 8, with 9 bases in between. The CDR3 region is CASSRMVGYTF. As DNA, the CDR3 is TGTGCCAGCAGTCGCATGGTGGGCTACACCTTC.